This T cell receptor (beta chain) derives from a study of T cells in tumors after PD-1 blockade. For the study at large: A subset received ongoing vismodegib 150 mg daily alongside anti-PD-1 therapy. Blood samples averaged about 110,000 templates (range roughly 21,000-290,000) and 36,536 unique clonotypes. Whole-study results and caveats: Blood contained 35% to 50% of the tumor's TCR clonotypes.

The data were produced by immunoSEQ multiplex PCR, yet TCRdb's version contains in-frame clones alone and is incomplete. The sample yields around 25,000 clones, around four fifths seen once. Germline V lookup: CDR1 LGHNA, CDR2 YNFKEQ. CDR3 length: 15 residues. V dropped 3 bases and J dropped 2; count of bases not matched to a gene: 4. Notes on this clone: The antigen remains unidentified.

The clonotype comes from a human donor with basal cell carcinoma. Sample: PBMCs, taken after anti-PD-1 treatment. The rearrangement joins TRBV4-2 to TRBJ2-4; TRBD1 agrees at 7 bases. CDR3 amino acids: CASSQTGTTKNIQYF. The CDR3 DNA reads TGTGCCAGCAGCCAGACAGGGACGACCAAAAACATTCAGTACTTC.